The 26 T cell receptor beta chains reported below all come from one sample, sequenced in a study of T cells in Graves' hyperthyroidism and ophthalmopathy. Amplification targeted TCR beta CDR3 regions from RNA transcripts. Carried out on the TCR CDR3, a first-round RT-PCR used the HTBI primer set. Via MiXCR, TCRdb re-called the multiplex PCR reads, giving one row per CDR3 protein. This sample yields a few hundred thousand distinct CDR3 sequences, of which 14% are seen a single time; 14% belongs to the top ten. The source material was blood. The receptors derive from a woman between 35 and 50 years old with Graves' hyperthyroidism.

This clonotype appeared a few times. The gene calls are TRBV29-1 and TRBJ2-1; TRBD2 matches 8 bases. V dropped 0 bases and J dropped 7; count of bases not matched to a gene: 8. This CDR3 spans 15 amino acids. Germline CDR1 reads SQVTM; CDR2 reads ANQGSEA. CDR3 in amino acids: CSVEDGRLAMNEQFF. CDR3 bases: TGCAGCGTTGAAGATGGGCGACTAGCGATGAATGAGCAGTTCTTC.

In its sample, this clonotype was seen many times. The chain employs TRBV12-3 or TRBV12-4 and TRBJ2-1; TRBD2 might be the D (6 bases). The ends were cut back, 7 bases at V and 6 bases at J, with 16 bases in the middle. The CDR3 has 14 amino acids. CDR3 coding DNA: TGTGCCAGCACCCCGGGACTTCAAGCCAATGAGCAGTTCTTC. Amino acids: CASTPGLQANEQFF.

This clonotype showed up many times. The rearrangement uses TRBV10-1 and TRBJ1-1; unclear D gene. The CDR3 runs 13 residues. Germline values: CDR1 WNHNN, CDR2 SYGVQD (reference sequence). Trimming stripped 6 bases from V and 3 bases from J, with 11 bases between. Written as DNA, the CDR3 is TGCGCCAGCAGAGCGACACCCGACACTGAAGCTTTCTTT. This gives the protein CASRATPDTEAFF.

The sample holds many counts of this clonotype. The chain joins TRBV30 to TRBJ2-7, with D perhaps being TRBD1 or TRBD2 (5 bases each). Deletions cut 5 bases from V and 0 bases from J, with 20 bases between. The CDR3 length is 16 residues. Looked up from germline, CDR1 is GTSNPN and CDR2 is SVGIG (reference sequence). The CDR3 DNA follows: TGTGCCTGGGCACACTCAAGGGACGCGAGCTCCTACGAGCAGTACTTC. This translates into CAWAHSRDASSYEQYF. The full variable domain, its missing parts supplied by reference TRBV30 and TRBJ2-7, is SQTIHQWPATLVQPVGSPLSLECTVEGTSNPNLYWYRQAAGRGLQLLFYSVGIGQISSEVPQNLSASRPQDRQFILSSKKLLLSDSGFYLCAWAHSRDASSYEQYFGPGTRLTVT.

Ten or more counts support this clonotype. The genes are TRBV12-3 or TRBV12-4 and TRBJ1-6; D unclear. Trimming removed 6 bases from V and 13 bases from J, with 16 bases in between. The CDR3 runs 13 residues. The chain's CDR3 is CASRRTVNGPLHF. In nucleotides, the CDR3 is TGTGCCAGCAGGCGCACAGTTAACGGCCCCCTCCACTTT.

The table lists this clonotype with many counts. V is TRBV5-1 and J is TRBJ2-1; weak D call: TRBD2 (6 bases). The CDR3 totals 13 residues. Germline CDR1 is SGHRS and CDR2 is YFSETQ. V was clipped by 4 bases and J by 9 bases, with 14 bases between them. The CDR3 DNA reads TGCGCCAGCAGCATCCAGGGACTCGTTGAGCAGTTCTTC. As protein: CASSIQGLVEQFF.

This clonotype occurred many times. V gene TRBV7-2 combines with J gene TRBJ1-3, with 11 bases fitting TRBD1. The J segment lost 0 bases and the V segment lost 5 bases, leaving 6 bases of the junction unmatched. The CDR3 sequence is 17 residues long. CDR1 and CDR2 (germline): SGHTA, FQGNSA. The CDR3 bases are TGTGCCAGCAGCCTTGGACAGGGGGCGAGCTCTGGAAACACCATATATTTT. Protein: CASSLGQGASSGNTIYF.

The chain carries TRBV13 and TRBJ2-7, with 12 nucleotides matching TRBD2. Germline-derived CDR1 and CDR2 are PRHDT and FYEKMQ (reference sequence). CDR3 length: 16 residues. With V trimmed by 0 bases and J by 3 bases, 3 bases remained unmatched. In nucleotides, the CDR3 is TGTGCCAGCAGCTTAGGGACTAGCGGGAGCCTCTACGAGCAGTACTTC. It encodes CASSLGTSGSLYEQYF.

This clonotype was recorded at least ten times. The DNA of the CDR3 is TGCGCCAGCAGCCTATCGACACAAAATGAGCAGTTCTTC. It is translated as CASSLSTQNEQFF. This sequence joins TRBV5-1 and TRBJ2-1; D remains ambiguous. Germline lookup yields CDR1 SGHRS and CDR2 YFSETQ. The CDR3 has 13 amino acids. Trimming took 4 bases from V and 7 from J, leaving 12 bases between them.

This clonotype was seen at least ten times. The chain couples TRBV11-3 to TRBJ2-2; D is uncertain. Trimming removed 3 bases at V and 1 base at J, with 12 bases between. The CDR3 is 16 amino acids. Germline CDR1 SGHNT, CDR2 YENEEA. The CDR3 DNA follows: TGTGCCAGCAGCTTTTATTTTTCGGGGAACACCGGGGAGCTGTTTTTT. Its protein is CASSFYFSGNTGELFF.

This clonotype appeared many times. The V and J genes are TRBV6-5 and TRBJ1-5; weak D call: TRBD1 (5 bases). Germline V lookup: CDR1 MNHEY, CDR2 SVGAGI. This CDR3 has 19 residues. Trimming removed 0 bases at V and 7 bases at J, with 25 bases between. As DNA, the CDR3 is TGTGCCAGCAGTTACTCAGGGGTTGATTCGGGGCCATCCGACCAGCCCCAGCATTTT. This encodes CASSYSGVDSGPSDQPQHF.

This clonotype was seen repeatedly, ten times or more. This chain links TRBV28 with TRBJ2-6; D possibly matches TRBD1 or TRBD2 (5 bases each). CDR1 is MDHEN, CDR2 SYDVKM, per germline. V dropped 6 bases and J dropped 0 bases, with 12 bases sitting between them. The CDR3 runs to 16 residues. This CDR3 is CASSGGHHSGANVLTF. The CDR3 DNA follows: TGTGCCAGCAGCGGAGGACACCACTCTGGGGCCAACGTCCTGACTTTC.

This clonotype was counted at least ten times. The chain employs TRBV2 and TRBJ2-7; TRBD2 agrees at 9 bases. Germline CDR1 reads SNHLY; CDR2 reads FYNNEI. V shed 6 bases and J 4 bases; nucleotides not matched to a gene: 10. The CDR3 runs 15 residues. In DNA form, the CDR3 reads TGTGCCAGCAGGGGAGGTAGCGGGAGTTTGTACGAGCAGTACTTC. It translates to CASRGGSGSLYEQYF.

This clonotype was counted only a few times. The V and J genes are TRBV19 and TRBJ2-3; no firm D call. The V gene lost 9 bases and the J gene lost 3 bases, with 22 bases spanning the gap. Germline V lookup: CDR1 LNHDA, CDR2 SQIVND (reference sequence). CDR3 length: 16 amino acids. The CDR3 sequence: CASKETLMTLTDTQYF. CDR3 sequence (DNA): TGTGCCAGCAAAGAGACCCTTATGACCTTAACAGATACGCAGTATTTT.

Ten or more counts support this clonotype. V usage is TRBV7-3 and J usage is TRBJ2-1; 10 bases match TRBD2. Germline CDR1 and CDR2: SGHTA and FQGTGA. The CDR3 sequence is 15 residues long. Trimming cost V 2 bases and J 7 bases; bases outside gene matches: 5. In nucleotides, the CDR3 is TGTGCCAGCAGCTTACTAGCGGGAGTAGGTAATGAGCAGTTCTTC. This codes for CASSLLAGVGNEQFF.

This clonotype occurred many times. The chain joins TRBV18 to TRBJ1-1, with D uncertain. The CDR3 is made up of 13 amino acids. The germline V gene encodes CDR1 KGHSH and CDR2 LQKENI. V shed 6 bases and J shed 4 bases, with 12 bases lying between them. In DNA, the CDR3 is TGTGCCAGCTCGAAGGGTGTGGGCACTGAAGCTTTCTTT. Amino acids: CASSKGVGTEAFF.

Many counts were recorded for this clonotype. This chain uses TRBV29-1 with TRBJ2-3; the D gene could be TRBD1 or TRBD2 (5 bases each). The CDR3 consists of 16 residues. The V gene's germline CDR1 is SQVTM and CDR2 ANQGSEA. Between the trimmed V and J ends, which lost 5 bases and 4 bases, there was a span of 22 bases. As DNA, the CDR3 is TGCAGCGTTCGAGGGGACGATAGGGGTTGGGCAGATACGCAGTATTTT. Its protein product is CSVRGDDRGWADTQYF.

The V call is TRBV28, the J call TRBJ2-1; 7 nucleotides agree with TRBD1. After removal of 5 bases from V and 5 bases from J, the junction contained 3 bases not matched to a gene. CDR1 and CDR2 from the germline V gene are MDHEN and SYDVKM. The CDR3 spans 13 residues. This CDR3 reads CASSLGQDNEQFF. The CDR3 DNA reads TGTGCCAGCAGTCTAGGACAGGACAATGAGCAGTTCTTC.

In this sample, this clonotype turned up many times. The gene calls are TRBV20-1 and TRBJ2-7; D gene unclear. Trimming stripped 5 bases from V and 2 bases from J, with 7 bases between. Germline values: CDR1 DFQATT, CDR2 SNEGSKA (reference sequence). The CDR3 is 11 amino acids. CDR3 nucleotide sequence: TGCAGTGCTGGGGTTCCCTACGAGCAGTACTTC. Its protein is CSAGVPYEQYF.

A few counts support this clonotype. The gene calls are TRBV19 and TRBJ2-3; no definite D call. CDR3 length: 13 amino acids. Germline V lookup: CDR1 LNHDA, CDR2 SQIVND (reference sequence). V was trimmed by 6 bases and J by 2 bases, leaving 9 bases between them. This CDR3 is CASSSRNTDTQYF. The CDR3 nucleotides are TGTGCCAGTAGCAGTCGGAACACAGATACGCAGTATTTT.

This clonotype was recorded many times. The gene calls are TRBV11-2 and TRBJ2-5; 12 bases align to TRBD1. CDR3 length: 14 residues. Germline loops: CDR1 SGHAT, CDR2 FQNNGV. V lost 5 bases, J lost 4 bases, and 2 bases stayed unmatched. CDR3 sequence (DNA): TGTGCCAGCAGCCGGGACAGGGGGCTAGAGACCCAGTACTTC. This translates into CASSRDRGLETQYF.

This rearrangement joins TRBV7-8 to TRBJ2-7, with 7 positions matching TRBD1. Germline V gives CDR1 SGHVS, CDR2 FQNEAQ. The CDR3 spans 14 residues. The V segment lost 3 bases and the J segment 7 bases; nucleotides outside the gene matches: 9. The CDR3 loop reads CASSLPGQLEEQYF. Written as DNA, the CDR3 is TGTGCCAGCAGCTTGCCGGGACAGTTGGAGGAGCAGTACTTC.

This clonotype has more than one count but fewer than ten. The chain combines TRBV28 with TRBJ2-5; weak D call: TRBD1 (5 bases). CDR3 length equals 13 residues. With 6 bases removed from V and 7 bases from J, the gap between germline ends came to 15 bases. Germline lookup yields CDR1 MDHEN and CDR2 SYDVKM. CDR3 residues: CASSPGPQGTQYF. For the CDR3, the DNA is TGTGCCAGCAGCCCGGGCCCTCAGGGGACCCAGTACTTC.

In this sample, this clonotype turned up many times. V and J are TRBV5-1 and TRBJ2-3, with TRBD2 matching over 9 bases. The CDR3 has 15 amino acids. Trimming took 5 bases from V and 4 from J; bases not matched to a gene: 8. The germline V gene has CDR1 SGHRS and CDR2 YFSETQ. The CDR3 here is CASSSAGGIPDTQYF. CDR3 sequence (DNA): TGCGCCAGCAGTAGCGCGGGAGGGATCCCAGATACGCAGTATTTT.

CDR3 in DNA: TGTGCCAGCAGCTTAATGCCGAGCTCGGGGGAGCAGTACTTC. Translating gives CASSLMPSSGEQYF. J is TRBJ2-7 and V is TRBV7-2; a possible D gene is TRBD2 (5 bases). The CDR3 has 14 amino acids. CDR1 and CDR2 (germline): SGHTA, FQGNSA. The V and J ends lost 2 bases and 7 bases respectively, with 15 bases between them.

The sample holds a few counts of this clonotype. J is TRBJ2-5 and V is TRBV30; D might be TRBD2 (5 bases). This CDR3 contains 15 residues. Trimming cost V 5 bases and J 2 bases, with 18 bases left between them. CDR1 GTSNPN and CDR2 SVGIG come from the germline V gene (reference sequence). CDR3 loop: CAWDVTGRTQETQYF. CDR3 bases: TGTGCCTGGGATGTCACTGGGCGGACTCAAGAGACCCAGTACTTC.